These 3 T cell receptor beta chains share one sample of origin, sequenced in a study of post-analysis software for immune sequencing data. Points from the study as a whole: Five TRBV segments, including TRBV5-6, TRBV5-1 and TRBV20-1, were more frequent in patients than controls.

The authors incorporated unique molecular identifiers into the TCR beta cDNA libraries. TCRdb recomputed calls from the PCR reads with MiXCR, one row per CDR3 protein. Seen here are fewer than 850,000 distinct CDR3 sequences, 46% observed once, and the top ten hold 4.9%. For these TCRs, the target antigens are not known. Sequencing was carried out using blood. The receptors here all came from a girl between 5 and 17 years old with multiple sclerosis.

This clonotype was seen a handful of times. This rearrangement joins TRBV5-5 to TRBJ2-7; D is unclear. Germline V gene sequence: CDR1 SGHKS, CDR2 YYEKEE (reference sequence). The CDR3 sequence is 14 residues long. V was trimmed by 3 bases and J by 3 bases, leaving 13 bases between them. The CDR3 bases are TGTGCCAGCAGCTCTGCCAGTGAGGACTACGAGCAGTACTTC. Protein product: CASSSASEDYEQYF.

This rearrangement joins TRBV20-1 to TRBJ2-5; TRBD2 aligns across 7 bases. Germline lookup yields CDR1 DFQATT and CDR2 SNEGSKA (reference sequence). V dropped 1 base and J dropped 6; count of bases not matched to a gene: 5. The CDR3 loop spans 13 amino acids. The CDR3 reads CSARAEAGKTQYF. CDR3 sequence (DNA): TGCAGTGCTAGAGCCGAAGCGGGAAAGACCCAGTACTTC.

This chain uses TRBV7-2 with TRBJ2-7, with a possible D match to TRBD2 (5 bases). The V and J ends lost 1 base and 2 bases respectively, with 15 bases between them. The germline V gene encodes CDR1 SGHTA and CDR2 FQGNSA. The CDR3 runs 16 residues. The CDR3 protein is CASSLVGSVGAYEQYF. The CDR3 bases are TGTGCCAGCAGCTTAGTGGGCTCAGTCGGGGCCTACGAGCAGTACTTC.